The clone carrying this TCR beta chain was detected only a few times. Amplification yielded TCR beta CDR3 regions, with RNA transcripts as the source. When the TCR CDR3 underwent first-round RT-PCR, the HTBI primer set was used. TCRdb re-analysed the multiplex PCR reads in MiXCR, keeping a single row per CDR3 protein. This table holds 600,000 to 800,000 distinct CDR3 sequences, under 45% found once. These data belong to a study of T cells in Graves' hyperthyroidism and ophthalmopathy. Trimming stripped 5 bases from V and 1 base from J, with 14 bases between. Germline V gene sequence: CDR1 SEHNR, CDR2 FQNEAQ (reference sequence). The CDR3 is 15 residues long.

Specimen: blood. The chain uses TRBV7-9 and TRBJ1-1; TRBD1 is a possible D gene (6 bases). The clonotype was recovered from a woman between 35 and 50 years old with Graves' hyperthyroidism. The CDR3 nucleotides read TGTGCCAGCAGCCAAGAGGGGGTATGGAACACTGAAGCTTTCTTT. The encoded protein is CASSQEGVWNTEAFF.